This T cell receptor beta chain emerged from a study of blood T cell repertoires in COVID-19. The CDR3 contains 12 residues. V was trimmed by 7 bases and J by 6 bases, leaving 10 bases between them. From germline, CDR1 is SGHTA and CDR2 FQGNSA. The authors' processing: For nucleated cells, counts were estimated from reference gene primer amplification. Clones were sequenced by immunoSEQ multiplex PCR, and TCRdb holds only the in-frame ones, with some missing. Clonal size and the V and J genes are those of that table, whereas D and trimming came from the DNA. The data show roughly 320,000 clones, about 90% seen once. Recruited during active infection, patients (from Seattle) were subsequently followed longitudinally.

Specimen: peripheral blood. V gene TRBV7-2 combines with J gene TRBJ1-3; the D is unclear. The TCR originated in a woman aged 25 to 39 with COVID-19, enrolled during active disease. DNA for the CDR3: TGTGCCAGCACCCCGGTCTCAAACACCATATATTTT. Protein: CASTPVSNTIYF.